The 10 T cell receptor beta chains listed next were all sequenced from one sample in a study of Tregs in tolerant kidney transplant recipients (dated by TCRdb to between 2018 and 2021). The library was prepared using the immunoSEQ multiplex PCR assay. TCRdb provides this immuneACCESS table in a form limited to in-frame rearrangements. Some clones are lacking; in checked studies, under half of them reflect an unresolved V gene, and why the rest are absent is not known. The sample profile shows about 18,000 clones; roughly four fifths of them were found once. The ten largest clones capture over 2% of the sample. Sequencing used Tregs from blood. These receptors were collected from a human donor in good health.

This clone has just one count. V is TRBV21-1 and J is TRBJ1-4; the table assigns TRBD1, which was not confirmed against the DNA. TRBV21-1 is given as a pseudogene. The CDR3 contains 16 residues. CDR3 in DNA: TGTGCCAGGGGGACAGCCAGGAGGTGGACTAATGAAAAACTGTTTTTT. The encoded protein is CARGTARRWTNEKLFF.

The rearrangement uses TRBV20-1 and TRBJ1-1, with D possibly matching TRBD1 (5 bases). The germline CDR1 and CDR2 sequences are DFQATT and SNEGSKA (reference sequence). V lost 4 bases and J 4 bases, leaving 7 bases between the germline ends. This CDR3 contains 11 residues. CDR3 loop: CSAKGVTEAFF. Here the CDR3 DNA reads TGCAGTGCTAAAGGGGTCACTGAAGCTTTCTTT.

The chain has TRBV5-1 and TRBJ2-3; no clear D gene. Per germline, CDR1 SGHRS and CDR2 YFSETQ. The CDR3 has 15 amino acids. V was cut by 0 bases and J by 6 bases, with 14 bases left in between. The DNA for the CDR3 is TGCGCCAGCAGCTTGGCCCCCACTGGCAGGGATACGCAGTATTTT. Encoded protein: CASSLAPTGRDTQYF.

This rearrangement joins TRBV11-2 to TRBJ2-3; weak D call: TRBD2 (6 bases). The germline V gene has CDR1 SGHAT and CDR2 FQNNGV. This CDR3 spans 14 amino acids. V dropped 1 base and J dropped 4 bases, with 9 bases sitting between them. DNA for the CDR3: TGTGCCAGCAGCTTAGTTCGGAGGGCAGATACGCAGTATTTT. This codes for CASSLVRRADTQYF.

This CDR3 is CASKGSGGPNEQFF. The CDR3 region has the DNA TGTGCCAGCAAGGGATCAGGAGGTCCGAATGAGCAGTTCTTC. The chain joins TRBV2 to TRBJ2-1, with a tentative D call TRBD2 (5 bases). Trimming removed 7 bases at V and 7 bases at J, with 17 bases between. CDR1 is SNHLY and CDR2 is FYNNEI in the germline V gene. CDR3 length: 14 residues. The full variable domain, completed using reference TRBV2 and TRBJ2-1, is EPEVTQTPSHQVTQMGQEVILRCVPISNHLYFYWYRQILGQKVEFLVSFYNNEISEKSEIFDDQFSVERPDGSNFTLKIRSTKLEDSAMYFCASKGSGGPNEQFFGPGTRLTVL.

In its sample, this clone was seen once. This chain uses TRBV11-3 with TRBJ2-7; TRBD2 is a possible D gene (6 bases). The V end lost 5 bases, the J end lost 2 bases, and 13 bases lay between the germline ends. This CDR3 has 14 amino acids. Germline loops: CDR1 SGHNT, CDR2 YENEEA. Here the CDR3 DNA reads TGTGCCAGCAGCCTTTATTGGACTACCTACGAGCAGTACTTC. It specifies CASSLYWTTYEQYF.

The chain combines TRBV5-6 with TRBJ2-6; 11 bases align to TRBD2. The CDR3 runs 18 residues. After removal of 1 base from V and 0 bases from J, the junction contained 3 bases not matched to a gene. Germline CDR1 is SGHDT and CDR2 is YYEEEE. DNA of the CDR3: TGTGCCAGCAGCTTGACTAGCGGGAGATTCTCTGGGGCCAACGTCCTGACTTTC. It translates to CASSLTSGRFSGANVLTF.

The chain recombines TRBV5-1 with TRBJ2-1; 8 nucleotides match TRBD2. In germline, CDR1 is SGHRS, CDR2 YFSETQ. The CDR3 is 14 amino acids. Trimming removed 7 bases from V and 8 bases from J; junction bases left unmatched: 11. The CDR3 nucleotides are TGCGCCAGCGGCCTATTAGGGACTAGTGATGAGCAGTTCTTC. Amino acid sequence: CASGLLGTSDEQFF.

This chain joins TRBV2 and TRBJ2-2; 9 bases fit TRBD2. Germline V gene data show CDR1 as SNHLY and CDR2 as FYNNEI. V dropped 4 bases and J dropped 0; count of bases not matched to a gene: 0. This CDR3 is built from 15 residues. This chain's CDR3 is CASSGLAANTGELFF. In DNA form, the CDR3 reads TGTGCCAGCAGTGGACTAGCGGCGAACACCGGGGAGCTGTTTTTT. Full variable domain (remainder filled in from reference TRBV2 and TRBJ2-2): EPEVTQTPSHQVTQMGQEVILRCVPISNHLYFYWYRQILGQKVEFLVSFYNNEISEKSEIFDDQFSVERPDGSNFTLKIRSTKLEDSAMYFCASSGLAANTGELFFGEGSRLTVL.

The DNA for the CDR3 is TGTGCCAGCAGCTTAAACAGGGCGGGAGCTTTCTTT. It translates to CASSLNRAGAFF. This sequence joins TRBV11-1 and TRBJ1-1; D perhaps matches TRBD1 (6 bases). V was trimmed by 2 bases and J by 10 bases, leaving 11 bases between them. The length of the CDR3 is 12 residues. Germline CDR1 and CDR2: SGHAT and FQDESV (reference sequence).